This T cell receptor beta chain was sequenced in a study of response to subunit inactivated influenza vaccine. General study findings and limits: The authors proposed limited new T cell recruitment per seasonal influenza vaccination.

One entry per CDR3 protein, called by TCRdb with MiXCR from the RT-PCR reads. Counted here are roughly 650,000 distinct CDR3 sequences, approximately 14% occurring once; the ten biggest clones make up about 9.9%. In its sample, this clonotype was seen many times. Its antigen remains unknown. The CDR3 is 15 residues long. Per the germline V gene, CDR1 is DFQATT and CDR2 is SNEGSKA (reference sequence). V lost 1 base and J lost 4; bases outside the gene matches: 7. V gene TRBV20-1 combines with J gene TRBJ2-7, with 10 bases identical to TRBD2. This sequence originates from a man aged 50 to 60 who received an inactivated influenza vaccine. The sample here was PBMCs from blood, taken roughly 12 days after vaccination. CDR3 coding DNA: TGCAGTGCTAGAGCTTTAGCGGGAGGTGCTTACGAGCAGTACTTC. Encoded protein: CSARALAGGAYEQYF.